This T cell receptor (beta chain) was profiled in a study of T cells in Graves' hyperthyroidism and ophthalmopathy. The germline V gene has CDR1 SGHRS and CDR2 YFSETQ. Trimming took 3 bases from V and 4 from J; bases not matched to a gene: 6. The CDR3 totals 15 residues. From RNA transcripts, TCR beta CDR3 regions were amplified. When the TCR CDR3 underwent first-round RT-PCR, the HTBI primer set was used. TCRdb redid the calling of the multiplex PCR reads with MiXCR, one entry per CDR3 protein. The sample yields approximately 710,000 distinct CDR3 sequences, 17% seen once. This clonotype was recorded a few times.

The chain has TRBV5-1 and TRBJ2-1, with 8 bases aligning to TRBD2. The material sequenced was blood. This sequence originates from a man aged 45-60 years with Graves' hyperthyroidism. The CDR3 region has the DNA TGCGCCAGCAGCTCACCGGGACTAGAGTACAATGAGCAGTTCTTC. Its protein product is CASSSPGLEYNEQFF.